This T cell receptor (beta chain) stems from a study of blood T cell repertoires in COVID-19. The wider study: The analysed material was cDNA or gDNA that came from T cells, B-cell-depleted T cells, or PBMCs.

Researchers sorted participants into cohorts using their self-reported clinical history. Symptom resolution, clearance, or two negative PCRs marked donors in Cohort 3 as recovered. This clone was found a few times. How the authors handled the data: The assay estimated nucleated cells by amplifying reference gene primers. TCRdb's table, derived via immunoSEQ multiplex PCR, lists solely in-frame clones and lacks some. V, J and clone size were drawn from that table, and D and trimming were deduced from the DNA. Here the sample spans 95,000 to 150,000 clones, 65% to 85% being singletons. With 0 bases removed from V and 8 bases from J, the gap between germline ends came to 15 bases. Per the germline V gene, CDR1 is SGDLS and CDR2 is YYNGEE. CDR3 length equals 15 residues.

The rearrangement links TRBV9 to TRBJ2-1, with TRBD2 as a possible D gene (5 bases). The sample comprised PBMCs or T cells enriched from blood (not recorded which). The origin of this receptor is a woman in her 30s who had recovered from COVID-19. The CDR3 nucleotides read TGTGCCAGCAGCGTAGGGAAAGGGAGTATACATGAGCAGTTCTTC. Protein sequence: CASSVGKGSIHEQFF.